This TCR beta chain was sequenced in a study of blood T cells in healthy people across ages. Study-level points and caveats: Both naive CD4+ cell counts and diversity were greater in long-lived donors than in aged donors.

Donors were healthy Caucasian individuals from Russia aged about 6 to 100. Losses at the gene ends were 5 bases for V and 9 bases for J; bases not matched to a gene: 6. CDR3 length: 15 residues. Germline CDR1 reads MDHEN; CDR2 reads SYDVKM. A J-beta primer mix and a sample-barcoded 5' primer were used in a second PCR of roughly 6 to 12 cycles. A 12-random-nucleotide template-switch adaptor tagged each cDNA molecule. TCRdb ran MiXCR on the 5' RACE reads and lists one entry per CDR3 protein. This sample has about 970,000 distinct CDR3 sequences, with 51% found just once. Comments on this clonotype: Antigen: not known.

Sequencing input: blood. This rearrangement joins TRBV28 to TRBJ2-1, with 14 bases that match TRBD2. The source of this sequence is a woman in her sixties in good health. CDR3 coding DNA: TGTGCCAGCAGTCGCGGGACTAGCGGGAGCTTTGAGCAGTTCTTC. It translates to CASSRGTSGSFEQFF.